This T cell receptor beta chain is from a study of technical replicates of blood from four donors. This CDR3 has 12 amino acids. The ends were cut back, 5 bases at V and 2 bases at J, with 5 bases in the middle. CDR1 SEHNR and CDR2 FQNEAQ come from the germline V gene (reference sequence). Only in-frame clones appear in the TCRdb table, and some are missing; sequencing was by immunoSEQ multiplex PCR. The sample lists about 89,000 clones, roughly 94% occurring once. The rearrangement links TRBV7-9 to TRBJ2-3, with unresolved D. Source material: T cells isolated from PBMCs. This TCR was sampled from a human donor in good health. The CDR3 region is CASSPVTDTQYF. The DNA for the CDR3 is TGTGCCAGCAGCCCAGTCACAGATACGCAGTATTTT. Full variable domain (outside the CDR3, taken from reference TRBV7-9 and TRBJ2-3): DTGVSQNPRHKITKRGQNVTFRCDPISEHNRLYWYRQTLGQGPEFLTYFQNEAQLEKSRLLSDRFSAERPKGSFSTLEIQRTEQGDSAMYLCASSPVTDTQYFGPGTRLTVL.